There are a few counts of the clone carrying this TCR beta chain. Its antigen is undetermined. The data were taken from a study of OX40 agonist ivuxolimab in advanced cancers. Study-level background: Every 2 weeks, patients received ivuxolimab intravenously, dosed at 0.01 to 10 mg/kg. Two cutaneous melanoma patients and one hepatocellular carcinoma patient, three in all, had partial responses. Findings and caveats of the study: Among the least clonally expanded were partial responders at 0.1-3.0 mg/kg.

CDR3 length: 14 amino acids. Trimming cost V 4 bases and J 6 bases; bases outside gene matches: 3. Germline lookup yields CDR1 LGHNA and CDR2 YNFKEQ. Profiled with immunoSEQ multiplex PCR; TCRdb holds only in-frame clones, not every one. Of roughly 76,000 clones listed, just under 85% were seen once; the top ten hold around a quarter. The sequence came from an adult with an advanced solid tumor such as melanoma, head and neck, liver or kidney cancer. The specimen was CD4+ or CD8+ T cells sorted from blood, collected in a trial of the OX40 agonist ivuxolimab. The rearrangement joins TRBV4-2 to TRBJ2-7, with TRBD2 identical over 13 bases. CDR3 nucleotide sequence: TGTGCCAGCAGCCCCCGGACTAGCGGGGGCGAGCAGTACTTC. Amino acids: CASSPRTSGGEQYF.